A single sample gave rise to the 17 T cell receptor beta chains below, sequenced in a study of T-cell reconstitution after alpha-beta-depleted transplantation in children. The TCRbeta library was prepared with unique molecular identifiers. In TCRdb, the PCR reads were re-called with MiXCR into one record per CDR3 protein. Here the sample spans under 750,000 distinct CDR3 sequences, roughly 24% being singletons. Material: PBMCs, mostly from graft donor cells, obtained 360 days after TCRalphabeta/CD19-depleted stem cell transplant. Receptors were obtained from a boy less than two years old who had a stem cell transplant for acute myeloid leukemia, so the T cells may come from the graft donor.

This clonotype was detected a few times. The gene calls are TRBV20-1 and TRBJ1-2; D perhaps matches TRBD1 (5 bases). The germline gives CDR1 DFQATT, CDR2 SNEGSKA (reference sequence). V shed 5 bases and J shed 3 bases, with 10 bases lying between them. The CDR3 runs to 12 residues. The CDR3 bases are TGCAGTGCTGGACGACAGTACTATGGCTACACCTTC. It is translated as CSAGRQYYGYTF.

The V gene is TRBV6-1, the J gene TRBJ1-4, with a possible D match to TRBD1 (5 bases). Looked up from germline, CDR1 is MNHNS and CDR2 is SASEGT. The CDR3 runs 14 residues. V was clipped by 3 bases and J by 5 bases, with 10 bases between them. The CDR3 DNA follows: TGTGCCAGCAGTGACCGACAGACGAATGAAAAACTGTTTTTT. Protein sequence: CASSDRQTNEKLFF.

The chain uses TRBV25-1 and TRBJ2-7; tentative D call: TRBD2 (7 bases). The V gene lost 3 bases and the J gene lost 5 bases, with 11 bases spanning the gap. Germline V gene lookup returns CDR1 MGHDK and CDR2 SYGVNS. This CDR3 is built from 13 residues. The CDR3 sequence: CASSDWEGDEQYV. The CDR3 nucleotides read TGTGCCAGCAGTGACTGGGAGGGGGACGAGCAGTACGTC.

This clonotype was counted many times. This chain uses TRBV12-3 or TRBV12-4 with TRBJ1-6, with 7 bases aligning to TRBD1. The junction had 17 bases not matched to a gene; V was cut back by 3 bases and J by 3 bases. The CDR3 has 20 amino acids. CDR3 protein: CASSFEPLGTAQGYNSPLHF. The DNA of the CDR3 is TGTGCCAGCAGTTTCGAGCCATTGGGGACAGCCCAAGGCTATAATTCACCCCTCCACTTT.

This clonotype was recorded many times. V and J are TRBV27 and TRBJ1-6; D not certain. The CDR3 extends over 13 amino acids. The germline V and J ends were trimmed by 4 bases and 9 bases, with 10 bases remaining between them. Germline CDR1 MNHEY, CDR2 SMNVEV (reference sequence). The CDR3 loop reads CASSSVESSPLHF. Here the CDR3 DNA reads TGTGCCAGCAGTTCAGTGGAAAGTTCACCCCTCCACTTT.

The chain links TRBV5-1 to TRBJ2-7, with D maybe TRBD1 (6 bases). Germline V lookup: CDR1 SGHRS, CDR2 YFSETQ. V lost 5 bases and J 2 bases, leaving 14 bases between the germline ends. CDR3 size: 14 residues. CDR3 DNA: TGCGCCAGCAGTAGTGGGACAAGTACCTACGAGCAGTACTTC. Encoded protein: CASSSGTSTYEQYF.

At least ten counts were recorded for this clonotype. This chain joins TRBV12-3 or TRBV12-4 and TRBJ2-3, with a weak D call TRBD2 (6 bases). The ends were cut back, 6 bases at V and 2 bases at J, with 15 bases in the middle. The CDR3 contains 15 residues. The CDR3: CASSKPRDFTDTQYF. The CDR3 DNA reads TGTGCCAGCAGCAAACCGCGGGACTTCACAGATACGCAGTATTTT.

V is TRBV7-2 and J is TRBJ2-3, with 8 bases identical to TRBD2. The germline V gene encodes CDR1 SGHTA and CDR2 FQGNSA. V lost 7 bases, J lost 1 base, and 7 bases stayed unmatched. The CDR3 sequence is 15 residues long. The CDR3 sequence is CASTRAAGGTDTQYF. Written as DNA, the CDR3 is TGTGCCAGCACCCGGGCAGCGGGGGGCACAGATACGCAGTATTTT.

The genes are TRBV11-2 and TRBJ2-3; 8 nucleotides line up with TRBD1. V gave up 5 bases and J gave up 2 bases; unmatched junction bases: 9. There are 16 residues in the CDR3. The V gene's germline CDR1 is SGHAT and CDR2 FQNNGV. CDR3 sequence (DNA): TGTGCCAGCAGCAACCTGGACAGGGCCCCCACAGATACGCAGTATTTT. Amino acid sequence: CASSNLDRAPTDTQYF.

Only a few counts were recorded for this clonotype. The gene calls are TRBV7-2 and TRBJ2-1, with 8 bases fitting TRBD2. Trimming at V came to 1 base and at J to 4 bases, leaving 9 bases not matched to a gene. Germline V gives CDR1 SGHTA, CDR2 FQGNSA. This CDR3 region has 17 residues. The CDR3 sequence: CASSLVTPGGAYNEQFF. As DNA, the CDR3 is TGTGCCAGCAGCTTAGTTACCCCCGGGGGGGCTTACAATGAGCAGTTCTTC.

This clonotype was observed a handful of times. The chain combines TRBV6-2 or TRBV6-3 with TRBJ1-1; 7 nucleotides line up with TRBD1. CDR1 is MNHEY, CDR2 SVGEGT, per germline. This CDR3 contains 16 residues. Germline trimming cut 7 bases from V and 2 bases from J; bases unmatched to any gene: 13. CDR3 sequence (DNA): TGTGCCAGCATCCCTCAGGGGGGCCTCGACAACACTGAAGCTTTCTTT. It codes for CASIPQGGLDNTEAFF.

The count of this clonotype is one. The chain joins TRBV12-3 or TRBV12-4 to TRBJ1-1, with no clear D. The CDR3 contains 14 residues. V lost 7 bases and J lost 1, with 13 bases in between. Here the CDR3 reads CASKQPGGNTEAFF. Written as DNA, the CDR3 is TGTGCCAGCAAACAACCCGGAGGGAACACTGAAGCTTTCTTT.

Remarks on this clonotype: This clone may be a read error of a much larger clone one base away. The CDR3 protein is CSASPGLSTDMQYF. The CDR3 DNA follows: TGCAGTGCTAGCCCGGGACTAAGTACAGATATGCAGTATTTT. The V and J genes are TRBV20-1 and TRBJ2-3; 7 nucleotides agree with TRBD2. The CDR3 length is 14 residues. Germline-derived CDR1 and CDR2 are DFQATT and SNEGSKA (reference sequence).

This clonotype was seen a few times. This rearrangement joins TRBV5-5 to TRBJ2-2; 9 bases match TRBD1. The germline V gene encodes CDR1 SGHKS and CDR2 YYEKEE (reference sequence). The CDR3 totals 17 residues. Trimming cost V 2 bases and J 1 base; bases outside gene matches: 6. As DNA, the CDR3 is TGTGCCAGCAGCTTTAACAGGGGGCTAGGGAACACCGGGGAGCTGTTTTTT. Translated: CASSFNRGLGNTGELFF.

DNA for the CDR3: TGTGCCAGCAGTTCCTCCTACGGCGGGGAGCTGTTTTTT. This encodes CASSSSYGGELFF. The rearrangement joins TRBV2 to TRBJ2-2; D not certain. V was cut by 5 bases and J by 7 bases, with 11 bases left in between. Germline values: CDR1 SNHLY, CDR2 FYNNEI. The CDR3 runs to 13 residues. Full variable domain (missing parts from reference TRBV2 and TRBJ2-2): EPEVTQTPSHQVTQMGQEVILRCVPISNHLYFYWYRQILGQKVEFLVSFYNNEISEKSEIFDDQFSVERPDGSNFTLKIRSTKLEDSAMYFCASSSSYGGELFFGEGSRLTVL.

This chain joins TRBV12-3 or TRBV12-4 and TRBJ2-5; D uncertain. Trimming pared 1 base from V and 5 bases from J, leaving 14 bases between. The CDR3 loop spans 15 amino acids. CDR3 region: CASSLESPGGETQYF. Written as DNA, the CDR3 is TGTGCCAGCAGTTTAGAATCCCCGGGCGGTGAGACCCAGTACTTC.

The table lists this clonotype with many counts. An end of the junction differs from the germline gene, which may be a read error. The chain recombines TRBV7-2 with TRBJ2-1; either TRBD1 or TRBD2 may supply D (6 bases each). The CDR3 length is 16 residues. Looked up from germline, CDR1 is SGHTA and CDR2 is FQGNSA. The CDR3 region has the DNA TGTGCCAGCACCTTACTCTCGGGGGCCTCCTACAATGAGCAGTTCTTC. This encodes CASTLLSGASYNEQFF.